The 27 T cell receptor beta chains presented below share a single source sample, sequenced in a study of T-cell memory formation after mild COVID-19. TCRdb independently ran MiXCR on the 5' RACE reads; one entry per CDR3 protein. Among 120,000 or so distinct CDR3 sequences listed, roughly 6% were seen once. The sample taken for sequencing was PBMCs or a T cell subset sorted from them (not recorded which). Every receptor here comes from an adult woman who had mild COVID-19 (a few samples of this study predate the infection). Cell type and time point are not known.

The gene calls are TRBV7-2 and TRBJ1-1; 10 bases are shared with TRBD1. The V gene's germline CDR1 is SGHTA and CDR2 FQGNSA. V gave up 3 bases and J gave up 1 base; unmatched junction bases: 23. The CDR3 is made up of 22 amino acids. The CDR3 protein is CASSLYPLTRDRGPSRNTEAFF. The CDR3 nucleotides are TGTGCCAGCAGCTTGTACCCCTTAACCCGGGACAGGGGCCCCTCACGGAACACTGAAGCTTTCTTT.

The chain is built from TRBV6-2 or TRBV6-3 and TRBJ2-3; 7 nucleotides match TRBD2. Germline lookup yields CDR1 MNHEY and CDR2 SVGEGT. This CDR3 comprises 14 residues. The V gene end was trimmed by 7 bases and the J gene end by 3 bases; junction bases not matched to a gene: 7. The CDR3 bases are TGTGCCAGCAACCGGGGGGATGTAACAGATACGCAGTATTTT. Translating gives CASNRGDVTDTQYF.

The sample holds a few counts of this clonotype. The chain is built from TRBV3-1 and TRBJ2-7; the match to TRBD1 covers 7 bases. This CDR3 comprises 14 residues. V lost 3 bases, J lost 5 bases, and 7 bases stayed unmatched. Looked up from germline, CDR1 is LGHDT and CDR2 is YNNKEL (reference sequence). CDR3 bases: TGTGCCAGCAGCCAGACGACGGGACAGAACGAGCAGTACTTC. Protein: CASSQTTGQNEQYF.

This clonotype was recorded many times. The chain has TRBV29-1 and TRBJ2-4; D gene unclear. V dropped 4 bases and J dropped 6 bases, with 19 bases sitting between them. CDR3 length: 15 amino acids. Germline CDR1 is SQVTM and CDR2 is ANQGSEA. The CDR3 region has the DNA TGCAGCGTTGGGGCCGCCACTATCTTGGGAAACATTCAGTACTTC. Its protein is CSVGAATILGNIQYF.

This clonotype was recorded at least ten times. The gene calls are TRBV12-3 or TRBV12-4 and TRBJ2-7, with TRBD2 identical over 8 bases. The CDR3 is 15 residues long. V dropped 2 bases and J dropped 2; count of bases not matched to a gene: 5. The CDR3 DNA is TGTGCCAGCAGTTTAACTAGCGGACCCACCTACGAGCAGTACTTC. Its translation: CASSLTSGPTYEQYF.

This clonotype came up many times. The genes are TRBV5-1 and TRBJ2-3, with TRBD2 as a possible D gene (6 bases). Germline V gives CDR1 SGHRS, CDR2 YFSETQ. V lost 2 bases, J lost 2 bases, and 15 bases lay in between. The CDR3 loop spans 16 amino acids. CDR3 protein: CASSLGTSSDTDTQYF. The CDR3 nucleotides are TGCGCCAGCAGCTTAGGCACTAGCTCTGACACAGATACGCAGTATTTT.

The chain links TRBV20-1 to TRBJ1-1; a possible D gene is TRBD1 (5 bases). The V and J ends lost 4 bases and 5 bases respectively, with 14 bases between them. Germline V gene lookup returns CDR1 DFQATT and CDR2 SNEGSKA (reference sequence). The CDR3 totals 13 residues. CDR3 residues: CSATGSGLTEAFF. DNA for the CDR3: TGCAGTGCTACAGGGAGCGGGCTTACTGAAGCTTTCTTT.

There are many counts of this clonotype. The V call is TRBV7-2, the J call TRBJ2-2; TRBD2 matches 8 bases. J was trimmed by 9 bases and V by 6 bases; bases with no gene match: 15. Germline V gives CDR1 SGHTA, CDR2 FQGNSA. The CDR3 totals 16 residues. The CDR3 loop is CASRLKREPGSRELFF. CDR3 DNA sequence: TGTGCCAGCAGACTAAAGCGGGAGCCCGGGTCCAGGGAGCTGTTTTTT.

This clonotype occurred many times. The genes are TRBV6-5 and TRBJ2-7; TRBD1 might be the D (6 bases). Trimming removed 0 bases from V and 7 bases from J, with 13 bases in between. The CDR3 is made up of 14 amino acids. In germline, CDR1 is MNHEY, CDR2 SVGAGI. The CDR3: CASSYSREGGEQYF. The CDR3 nucleotides are TGTGCCAGCAGTTACTCTAGGGAAGGGGGTGAGCAGTACTTC.

The chain joins TRBV15 to TRBJ2-3; D remains unclear. V was cut by 2 bases and J by 1 base, with 4 bases left in between. CDR1 and CDR2 from the germline V gene are LNHNV and YYDKDF (reference sequence). This CDR3 has 13 amino acids. CDR3 bases: TGTGCCACCAGCAGACAGGGCACAGATACGCAGTATTTT. It translates to CATSRQGTDTQYF.

This clonotype was seen ten or more times. This sequence joins TRBV7-8 and TRBJ2-2, with 8 bases fitting TRBD2. V dropped 0 bases and J dropped 7; count of bases not matched to a gene: 4. This CDR3 has 15 amino acids. Germline V CDR1 and CDR2: SGHVS, FQNEAQ. CDR3 nucleotides: TGTGCCAGCAGCTTAGCAGCGGGGGTTGGCGGGGAGCTGTTTTTT. It yields the protein CASSLAAGVGGELFF.

V and J are TRBV12-3 or TRBV12-4 and TRBJ2-4, with TRBD1 matching over 10 bases. This CDR3 is built from 17 residues. Trimming cost V 4 bases and J 2 bases; bases outside gene matches: 8. CDR3 DNA sequence: TGTGCCAGCAGTTCGTCCCGGGACAGGGGTCCCAAAAACATTCAGTACTTC. Encoded protein: CASSSSRDRGPKNIQYF.

The rearrangement joins TRBV7-2 to TRBJ2-7, with unresolved D. Germline V gives CDR1 SGHTA, CDR2 FQGNSA. V shed 4 bases and J shed 5 bases, with 21 bases lying between them. The CDR3 is 16 residues long. DNA for the CDR3: TGTGCCAGCAGCTCCCACTCGATGGTAGTTGGCCACGAGCAGTACTTC. Translated: CASSSHSMVVGHEQYF.

This clonotype showed up just a few times. V is TRBV12-3 or TRBV12-4 and J is TRBJ2-7; the D is unclear. V shed 5 bases and J shed 1 base, with 12 bases lying between them. The CDR3 spans 14 residues. Written as DNA, the CDR3 is TGTGCCAGCAGTCCCCCCCGGCGGTCCTACGAGCAGTACTTC. Translation gives CASSPPRRSYEQYF.

The gene calls are TRBV6-2 or TRBV6-3 and TRBJ2-3; D is ambiguous. The CDR3 contains 13 residues. CDR1 is MNHEY and CDR2 is SVGEGT in the germline V gene. V lost 5 bases and J 1 base, leaving 7 bases between the germline ends. The CDR3 sequence is CASSPPGTDTQYF. CDR3 nucleotides: TGTGCCAGCAGTCCACCGGGCACAGATACGCAGTATTTT.

The chain combines TRBV7-2 with TRBJ2-1, with 9 bases aligning to TRBD1. Germline assignment: CDR1 SGHTA and CDR2 FQGNSA. The CDR3 length is 16 residues. V shed 2 bases and J 4 bases; nucleotides not matched to a gene: 6. The CDR3 protein is CASSLFLGQGYNEQFF. The CDR3 bases are TGTGCCAGCAGCTTATTCCTCGGACAGGGGTACAATGAGCAGTTCTTC.

This clonotype has at least ten counts. The gene calls are TRBV12-3 or TRBV12-4 and TRBJ2-7; D possibly uses TRBD1 or TRBD2 (5 bases each). The V end lost 3 bases, the J end lost 0 bases, and 12 bases lay between the germline ends. The CDR3 covers 15 residues. The CDR3 spells CASSFRGASSYEQYF. CDR3 nucleotide sequence: TGTGCCAGCAGTTTCCGAGGGGCCAGCTCCTACGAGCAGTACTTC.

This rearrangement joins TRBV7-2 to TRBJ1-1; D ambiguous. The CDR3 runs 14 residues. Per germline, CDR1 SGHTA and CDR2 FQGNSA. Trimming took off 4 bases at V and 1 base at J, with 10 bases between the two ends. In nucleotides, the CDR3 is TGTGCCAGCAGCTACCAGAGCCAGAACACTGAAGCTTTCTTT. Protein sequence: CASSYQSQNTEAFF.

There are many counts of this clonotype. This chain links TRBV10-3 with TRBJ2-1; 9 bases align to TRBD1. The length of the CDR3 is 14 residues. The junction had 6 bases not matched to a gene; V was cut back by 6 bases and J by 6 bases. Germline assignment: CDR1 ENHRY and CDR2 SYGVKD. This CDR3 reads CAIRNRGLGNEQFF. Here the CDR3 DNA reads TGTGCCATCAGAAACAGGGGGCTGGGCAATGAGCAGTTCTTC.

This clonotype was picked up many times. The rearrangement joins TRBV27 to TRBJ2-7, with TRBD2 matching 9 bases. With V trimmed by 2 bases and J by 4 bases, 3 bases remained unmatched. Germline CDR1 and CDR2: MNHEY and SMNVEV (reference sequence). CDR3 length: 14 amino acids. CDR3 region: CASSLISGSYEQYF. The CDR3 bases are TGTGCCAGCAGTTTAATTAGCGGGAGTTACGAGCAGTACTTC.

There are a few counts of this clonotype. The CDR3 loop is CASSQERLAVETQYF. As DNA, the CDR3 is TGCGCCAGCAGCCAAGAGAGACTAGCGGTGGAGACCCAGTACTTC. The chain has TRBV4-1 and TRBJ2-5, with TRBD2 matching 9 bases. CDR3 length: 15 amino acids. Germline CDR1 MGHRA, CDR2 YSYEKL. V dropped 0 bases and J dropped 5; count of bases not matched to a gene: 4.

Ten or more counts support this clonotype. V gene TRBV29-1 combines with J gene TRBJ2-7, with TRBD1 matching over 8 bases. This CDR3 comprises 13 residues. Per the germline V gene, CDR1 is SQVTM and CDR2 is ANQGSEA. V was clipped by 7 bases and J by 3 bases; unmatched bases: 8. CDR3 residues: CSATGGSRYEQYF. CDR3 coding DNA: TGCAGCGCTACAGGGGGATCTCGCTACGAGCAGTACTTC.

This clonotype was counted many times. J is TRBJ1-2 and V is TRBV7-2, with D possibly matching TRBD1 (6 bases). Germline assignment: CDR1 SGHTA and CDR2 FQGNSA. V was shortened by 2 bases and J by 0 bases, with 10 bases between the two germline ends. The CDR3 length is 15 residues. The CDR3 bases are TGTGCCAGCAGCTTACTCCAGGGGTCTAACTATGGCTACACCTTC. Its translation: CASSLLQGSNYGYTF.

At least ten counts were recorded for this clonotype. This chain uses TRBV29-1 with TRBJ1-2; D unclear. V shed 2 bases and J shed 7 bases, with 8 bases lying between them. Germline-derived CDR1 and CDR2 are SQVTM and ANQGSEA. The CDR3 has 11 residues. CDR3 sequence (DNA): TGCAGCGTTGAAAGGGCAGGTGGCTACACCTTC. This gives the protein CSVERAGGYTF.

This chain links TRBV19 with TRBJ2-7; a possible D gene is TRBD2 (6 bases). The V end was cut by 6 bases, the J end by 6 bases, with 21 bases between. Germline CDR1 is LNHDA and CDR2 is SQIVND (reference sequence). This CDR3 is built from 15 residues. The CDR3 sequence: CASSINSGGRIEQYF. The CDR3 DNA reads TGTGCCAGTAGCATCAATAGCGGCGGGCGTATCGAGCAGTACTTC.

This clonotype appeared a few times. The rearrangement joins TRBV4-2 to TRBJ2-7, with D perhaps TRBD1 or TRBD2 (5 bases each). Germline lookup yields CDR1 LGHNA and CDR2 YNFKEQ. The CDR3 is 16 amino acids. Trimming cost V 0 bases and J 2 bases, with 14 bases left between them. As DNA, the CDR3 is TGTGCCAGCAGCCAAGAACCCAGAGGGACCGCCTACGAGCAGTACTTC. It is translated as CASSQEPRGTAYEQYF.

In its sample, this clonotype was seen a few times. The genes are TRBV3-1 and TRBJ1-2, with 7 nucleotides matching TRBD1. CDR3 length equals 15 residues. The ends lost 3 bases at V and 4 bases at J; junction bases unmatched: 8. The germline CDR1 and CDR2 sequences are LGHDT and YNNKEL (reference sequence). The CDR3 protein is CASSQGQPGLYGYTF. The DNA for the CDR3 is TGTGCCAGCAGCCAGGGACAGCCTGGACTCTATGGCTACACCTTC.